This T cell receptor beta chain was identified during a study of T cell changes during pregnancy in multiple sclerosis. The protocol was immunoSEQ multiplex PCR, while the TCRdb copy is restricted to in-frame clones and leaves out a portion. This repertoire shows about 98,000 clones, approximately 90% found once; its top ten account for approximately 2.4%. Germline loops: CDR1 MNHEY, CDR2 SVGAGI. This CDR3 contains 14 residues. V lost 5 bases and J lost 5, with 16 bases in between. This receptor was obtained from a female donor in good health, enrolled as a control in a pregnancy study. The starting material was peripheral blood, obtained after pregnancy. The V gene is TRBV6-5, the J gene TRBJ2-7, with a possible D match to TRBD2 (7 bases). The CDR3 region has the DNA TGTGCCAGCAGTAGGGGGGGGCGATCTCACGAGCAGTACTTC. Its translation is CASSRGGRSHEQYF.